A single sample gave rise to the 13 T cell receptor beta chains below, sequenced in a study of blood T cell repertoires in COVID-19. This table comes from immunoSEQ multiplex PCR, and its TCRdb copy is limited to in-frame clones, with some not included. The sample records about 82,000 clones, about 89% being singletons. Sample: PBMCs or T cells enriched from blood (not recorded which). These receptors were taken from a woman aged 45-59 years with acute COVID-19.

The chain has TRBV13 and TRBJ2-2; 10 bases are shared with TRBD1. J lost 5 bases, V lost 5 bases, and 5 bases had no gene match. The germline V gene has CDR1 PRHDT and CDR2 FYEKMQ (reference sequence). CDR3 length: 15 residues. The DNA for the CDR3 is TGTGCCAGCAGCATAAAGGGACAGGGGACCGGGGAGCTGTTTTTT. Translated, it gives CASSIKGQGTGELFF.

This chain uses TRBV4-2 with TRBJ1-5; D possibly corresponds to TRBD1 (6 bases). The germline V and J ends were trimmed by 0 bases and 4 bases, with 13 bases remaining between them. The CDR3 extends over 16 amino acids. Per the germline V gene, CDR1 is LGHNA and CDR2 is YNFKEQ. CDR3 nucleotides: TGTGCCAGCAGCCAAGATGCGGACAGTAGGAATCAGCCCCAGCATTTT. Translating gives CASSQDADSRNQPQHF.

The CDR3 loop is CASSQVAGLTMDTQYF. CDR3 coding DNA: TGTGCCAGCAGCCAAGTGGCGGGGCTCACAATGGATACGCAGTATTTT. The V gene is TRBV14, the J gene TRBJ2-3, with D maybe TRBD2 (6 bases). V was pared by 1 base and J by 6 bases, with 17 bases between. CDR3 size: 16 residues. Germline V gives CDR1 SGHDN, CDR2 FVKESK.

The V gene is TRBV27, the J gene TRBJ2-3; TRBD2 is a possible D gene (6 bases). Germline assignment: CDR1 MNHEY and CDR2 SMNVEV (reference sequence). The CDR3 totals 15 residues. Deletions cut 0 bases from V and 0 bases from J, with 7 bases between. Written as DNA, the CDR3 is TGTGCCAGCAGTTTATCGGGGAGGAGCACAGATACGCAGTATTTT. This encodes CASSLSGRSTDTQYF.

The chain links TRBV11-2 to TRBJ1-4; D might be TRBD1 (5 bases). CDR1 is SGHAT and CDR2 is FQNNGV in the germline V gene. This CDR3 has 15 amino acids. The V end was cut by 0 bases, the J end by 7 bases, with 12 bases between. CDR3 in amino acids: CASSLDHQGSEKLFF. DNA of the CDR3: TGTGCCAGCAGCTTAGATCACCAGGGCAGTGAAAAACTGTTTTTT.

J is TRBJ1-2 and V is TRBV5-1, with 9 bases fitting TRBD1. The length of the CDR3 is 16 residues. Per the germline V gene, CDR1 is SGHRS and CDR2 is YFSETQ. V trimming: 3 bases; J trimming: 2 bases; junction bases outside the gene matches: 8. CDR3 in DNA: TGCGCCAGCAGCTGGCCTCAACAGGGGGCAAACTATGGCTACACCTTC. Protein sequence: CASSWPQQGANYGYTF.

In its sample, this clone was seen once. The chain has TRBV10-1 and TRBJ2-3, with 9 bases matching TRBD1. The ends lost 4 bases at V and 3 bases at J; junction bases unmatched: 8. The CDR3 contains 16 residues. CDR1 is WNHNN, CDR2 SYGVQD, per germline (reference sequence). This chain's CDR3 is CASSVGTGLLTDTQYF. The CDR3, as DNA: TGCGCCAGCAGTGTCGGGACAGGGCTCTTGACAGATACGCAGTATTTT.

J is TRBJ2-3 and V is TRBV5-1; 10 nucleotides match TRBD2. The CDR3 is 16 amino acids. The V segment lost 0 bases and the J segment 3 bases; nucleotides outside the gene matches: 4. Germline V gene sequence: CDR1 SGHRS, CDR2 YFSETQ. CDR3 in amino acids: CASSLGQREGTDTQYF. DNA for the CDR3: TGCGCCAGCAGCTTGGGCCAGCGGGAGGGGACAGATACGCAGTATTTT. Filled out from reference TRBV5-1 and TRBJ2-3, the complete variable domain reads KAGVTQTPRYLIKTRGQQVTLSCSPISGHRSVSWYQQTPGQGLQFLFEYFSETQRNKGNFPGRFSGRQFSNSRSEMNVSTLELGDSALYLCASSLGQREGTDTQYFGPGTRLTVL.

The V call is TRBV28, the J call TRBJ2-1, with 10 bases lining up with TRBD2. V lost 11 bases, J lost 9 bases, and 7 bases stayed unmatched. Germline CDR1 reads MDHEN; CDR2 reads SYDVKM. This CDR3 has 12 residues. Here the CDR3 reads CAASSGSSEQFF. The CDR3 DNA reads as TGTGCCGCGTCTAGCGGGAGCAGTGAGCAGTTCTTC. The full variable domain, with the rest looked up from reference TRBV28 and TRBJ2-1, is DVKVTQSSRYLVKRTGEKVFLECVQDMDHENMFWYRQDPGLGLRLIYFSYDVKMKEKGDIPEGYSVSREKKERFSLILESASTNQTSMYLCAASSGSSEQFFGPGTRLTVL.

The chain combines TRBV12-3 or TRBV12-4 with TRBJ1-1; the D gene is possibly TRBD1 (5 bases). Trimming left V 6 bases short and J 1 base short, with 9 bases between. The CDR3 has 13 residues. CDR3 amino acids: CASRVTENTEAFF. For the CDR3, the DNA is TGTGCCAGCAGGGTGACAGAGAACACTGAAGCTTTCTTT.

The gene calls are TRBV7-9 and TRBJ1-6; a possible D gene is TRBD1 (6 bases). Trimming removed 1 base at V and 3 bases at J, with 10 bases between. CDR3 length equals 16 residues. Germline CDR1 and CDR2: SEHNR and FQNEAQ (reference sequence). CDR3 residues: CASSLGAGHYNSPLHF. The DNA of the CDR3 is TGTGCCAGCAGCTTAGGAGCGGGACACTATAATTCACCCCTCCACTTT. Full variable domain (remainder filled in from reference TRBV7-9 and TRBJ1-6): DTGVSQNPRHKITKRGQNVTFRCDPISEHNRLYWYRQTLGQGPEFLTYFQNEAQLEKSRLLSDRFSAERPKGSFSTLEIQRTEQGDSAMYLCASSLGAGHYNSPLHFGNGTRLTVT.

The rearrangement joins TRBV19 to TRBJ2-3; 9 positions agree with TRBD2. V trimming: 8 bases; J trimming: 3 bases; junction bases outside the gene matches: 3. This CDR3 has 13 residues. Per germline, CDR1 LNHDA and CDR2 SQIVND (reference sequence). The CDR3 coding sequence is TGTGCCAGTCGACTAGCGGTTACAGATACGCAGTATTTT. Translating it yields CASRLAVTDTQYF.

V and J are TRBV6-5 and TRBJ2-7, with 10 positions matching TRBD1. Germline V gene sequence: CDR1 MNHEY, CDR2 SVGAGI. The CDR3 loop spans 16 amino acids. V lost 4 bases to trimming and J lost 3 bases; unmatched junction nucleotides: 9. CDR3: CASSFRGTGVLYEQYF. For the CDR3, the DNA is TGTGCCAGCAGTTTTAGGGGGACAGGGGTTCTCTACGAGCAGTACTTC.